This T cell receptor beta chain was obtained from a study of cytomegalovirus exposure and HLA in healthy donors. Study-wide findings and caveats: The Asian-associated ancestry cluster reportedly had fewer N-insertions than the approximately 670-donor mean in a later analysis. The likely origin of a cluster of highly shared sequence variants was a sequencing artifact. Cytomegalovirus association was assigned to under 200 TCR beta chains.

PCR was performed using 60 Vbeta and 13 Jbeta primers. The repertoire was sequenced with immunoSEQ multiplex PCR; TCRdb's copy has only in-frame clones and lacks some. The table lists some 120,000 clones, around 81% of them singletons. Germline V gives CDR1 SGDLS, CDR2 YYNGEE. The CDR3 is 16 amino acids. J gave up 7 bases and V 4 bases, and 10 bases lay outside the gene matches. A note on this clone: What it binds is not known.

The sequenced sample consisted of PBMCs. The TCR originated in a woman in her thirties in good health and CMV-seronegative. The rearrangement links TRBV9 to TRBJ2-2; 10 nucleotides align to TRBD2. DNA for the CDR3: TGTGCCAGCAGCCCTACGACTAGCGGGTTAGGCGGGGAGCTGTTTTTT. Encoded protein: CASSPTTSGLGGELFF.